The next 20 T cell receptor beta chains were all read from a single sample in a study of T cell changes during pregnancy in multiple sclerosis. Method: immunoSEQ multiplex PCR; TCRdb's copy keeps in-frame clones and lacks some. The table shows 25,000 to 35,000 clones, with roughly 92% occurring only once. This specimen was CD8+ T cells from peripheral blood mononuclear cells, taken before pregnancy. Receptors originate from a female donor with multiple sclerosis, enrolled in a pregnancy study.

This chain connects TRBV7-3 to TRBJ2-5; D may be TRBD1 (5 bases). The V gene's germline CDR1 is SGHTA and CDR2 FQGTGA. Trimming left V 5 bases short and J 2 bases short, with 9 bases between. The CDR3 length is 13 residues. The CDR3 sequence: CASSADSQETQYF. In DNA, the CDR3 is TGTGCCAGCAGCGCCGACAGTCAAGAGACCCAGTACTTC. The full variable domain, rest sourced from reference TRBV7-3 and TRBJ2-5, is GAGVSQTPSNKVTEKGKYVELRCDPISGHTALYWYRQSLGQGPEFLIYFQGTGAADDSGLPNDRFFAVRPEGSVSTLKIQRTERGDSAVYLCASSADSQETQYFGPGTRLLVL.

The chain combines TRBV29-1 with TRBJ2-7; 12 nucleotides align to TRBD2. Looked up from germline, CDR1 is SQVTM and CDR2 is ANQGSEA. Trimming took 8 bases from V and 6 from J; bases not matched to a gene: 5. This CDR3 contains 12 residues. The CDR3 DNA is TGCAGCTCGACTAGCGGGAGTACCGAGCAGTACTTC. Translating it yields CSSTSGSTEQYF.

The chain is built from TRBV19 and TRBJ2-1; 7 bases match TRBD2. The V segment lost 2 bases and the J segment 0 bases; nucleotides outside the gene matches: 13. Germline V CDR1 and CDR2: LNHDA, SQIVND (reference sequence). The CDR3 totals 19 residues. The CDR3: CASSILPSEGGSSYNEQFF. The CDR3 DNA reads TGTGCCAGTAGTATATTACCTTCCGAGGGAGGGTCCTCCTACAATGAGCAGTTCTTC.

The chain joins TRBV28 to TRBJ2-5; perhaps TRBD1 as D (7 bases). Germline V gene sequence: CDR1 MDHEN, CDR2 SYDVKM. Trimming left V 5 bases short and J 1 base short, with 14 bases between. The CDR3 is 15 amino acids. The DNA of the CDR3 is TGTGCCAGCAGTACCCGACAGGGAGGCCAAGAGACCCAGTACTTC. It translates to CASSTRQGGQETQYF.

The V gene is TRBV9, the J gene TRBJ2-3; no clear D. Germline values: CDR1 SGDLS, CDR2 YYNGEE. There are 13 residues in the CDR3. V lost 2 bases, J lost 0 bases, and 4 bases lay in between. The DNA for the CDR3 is TGTGCCAGCAGCGTTATGAGCACAGATACGCAGTATTTT. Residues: CASSVMSTDTQYF.

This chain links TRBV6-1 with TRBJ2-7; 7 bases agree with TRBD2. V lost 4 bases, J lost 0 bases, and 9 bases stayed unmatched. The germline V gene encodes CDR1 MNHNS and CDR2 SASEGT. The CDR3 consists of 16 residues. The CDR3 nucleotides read TGTGCCAGCAGTGTAACCGGGACTAACCCCTCCTACGAGCAGTACTTC. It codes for CASSVTGTNPSYEQYF.

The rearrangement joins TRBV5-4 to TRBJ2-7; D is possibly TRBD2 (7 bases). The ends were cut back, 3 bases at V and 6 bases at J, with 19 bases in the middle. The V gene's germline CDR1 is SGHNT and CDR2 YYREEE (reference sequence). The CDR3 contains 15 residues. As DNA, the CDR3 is TGTGCCAGCAGCTGGGCCCCGGGGGGCCGGGGCGAGCAGTACTTC. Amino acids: CASSWAPGGRGEQYF.

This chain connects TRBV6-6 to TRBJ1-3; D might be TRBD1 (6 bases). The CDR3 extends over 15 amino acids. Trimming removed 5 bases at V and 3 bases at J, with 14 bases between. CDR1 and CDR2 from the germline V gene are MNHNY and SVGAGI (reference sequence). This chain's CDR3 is CASSDWTVNGNTIYF. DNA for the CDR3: TGTGCCAGCAGTGACTGGACAGTCAATGGAAACACCATATATTTT.

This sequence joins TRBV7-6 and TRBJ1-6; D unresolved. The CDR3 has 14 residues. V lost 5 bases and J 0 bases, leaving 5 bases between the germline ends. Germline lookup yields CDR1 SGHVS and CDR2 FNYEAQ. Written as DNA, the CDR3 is TGTGCCAGCAGCCCGAGCTCCTATAATTCACCCCTCCACTTT. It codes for CASSPSSYNSPLHF. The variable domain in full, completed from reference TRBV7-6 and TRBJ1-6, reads GAGVSQSPRYKVTKRGQDVALRCDPISGHVSLYWYRQALGQGPEFLTYFNYEAQQDKSGLPNDRFSAERPEGSISTLTIQRTEQRDSAMYRCASSPSSYNSPLHFGNGTRLTVT.

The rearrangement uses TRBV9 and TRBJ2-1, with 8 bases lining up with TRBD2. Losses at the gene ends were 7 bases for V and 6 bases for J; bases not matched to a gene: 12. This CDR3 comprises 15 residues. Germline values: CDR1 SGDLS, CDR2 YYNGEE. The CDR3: CASGPAGGKGNEQFF. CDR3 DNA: TGTGCCAGCGGCCCGGCGGGGGGAAAGGGCAATGAGCAGTTCTTC.

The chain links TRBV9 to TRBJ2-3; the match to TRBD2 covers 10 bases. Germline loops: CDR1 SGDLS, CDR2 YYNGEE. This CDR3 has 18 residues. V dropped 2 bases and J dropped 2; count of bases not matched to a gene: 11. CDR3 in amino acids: CASSVSGGVSTLTDTQYF. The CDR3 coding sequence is TGTGCCAGCAGCGTCAGCGGGGGGGTCTCTACCCTCACAGATACGCAGTATTTT.

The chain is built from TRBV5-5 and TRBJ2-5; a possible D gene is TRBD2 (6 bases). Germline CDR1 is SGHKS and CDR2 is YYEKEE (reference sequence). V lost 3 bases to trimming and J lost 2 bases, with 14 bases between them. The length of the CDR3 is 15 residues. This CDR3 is CASSSPSGQQETQYF. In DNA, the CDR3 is TGTGCCAGCAGCTCACCAAGCGGGCAGCAAGAGACCCAGTACTTC. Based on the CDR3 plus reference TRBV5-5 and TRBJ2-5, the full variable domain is DAGVTQSPTHLIKTRGQQVTLRCSPISGHKSVSWYQQVLGQGPQFIFQYYEKEERGRGNFPDRFSARQFPNYSSELNVNALLLGDSALYLCASSSPSGQQETQYFGPGTRLLVL.

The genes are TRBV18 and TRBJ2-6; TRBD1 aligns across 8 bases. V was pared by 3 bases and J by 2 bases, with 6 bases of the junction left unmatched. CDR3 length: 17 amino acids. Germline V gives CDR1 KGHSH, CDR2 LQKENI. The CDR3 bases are TGTGCCAGCTCACCGCTCCCGGACAGGGCTGGGGCCAACGTCCTGACTTTC. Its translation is CASSPLPDRAGANVLTF.

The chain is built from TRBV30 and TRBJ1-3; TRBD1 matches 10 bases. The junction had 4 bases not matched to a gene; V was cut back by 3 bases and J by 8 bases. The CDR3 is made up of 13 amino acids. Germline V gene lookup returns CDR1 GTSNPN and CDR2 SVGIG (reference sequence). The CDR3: CAWSGTGADTIYF. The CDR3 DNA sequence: TGTGCCTGGAGCGGGACAGGGGCAGACACCATATATTTT.

The CDR3: CASSQDPGGSYNEQFF. In DNA form, the CDR3 reads TGCGCCAGCAGCCAAGATCCTGGCGGGTCCTACAATGAGCAGTTCTTC. The V call is TRBV4-3, the J call TRBJ2-1; a possible D gene is TRBD2 (5 bases). The germline V gene encodes CDR1 LGHNA and CDR2 YSLEER. This CDR3 has 16 amino acids. Trimming stripped 0 bases from V and 1 base from J, with 10 bases between.

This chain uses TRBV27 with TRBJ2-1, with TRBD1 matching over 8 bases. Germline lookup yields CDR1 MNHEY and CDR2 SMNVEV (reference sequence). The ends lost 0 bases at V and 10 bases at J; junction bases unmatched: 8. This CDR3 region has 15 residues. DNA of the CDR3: TGTGCCAGCAGTTTATCGCGGACAGGGTGGGACGAGCAGTTCTTC. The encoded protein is CASSLSRTGWDEQFF.

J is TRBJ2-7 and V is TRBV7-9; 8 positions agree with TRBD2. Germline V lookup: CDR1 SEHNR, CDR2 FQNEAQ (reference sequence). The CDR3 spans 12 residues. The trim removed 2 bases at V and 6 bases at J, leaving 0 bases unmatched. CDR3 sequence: CASSLSGGEQYF. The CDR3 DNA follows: TGTGCCAGCAGCTTAAGCGGGGGCGAGCAGTACTTC.

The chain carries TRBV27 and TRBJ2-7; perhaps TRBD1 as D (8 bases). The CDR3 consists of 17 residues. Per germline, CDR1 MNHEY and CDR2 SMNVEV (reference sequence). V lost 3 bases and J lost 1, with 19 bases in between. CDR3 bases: TGTGCCAGCAGTTTTGGGGGGGGACAGGTTCCTTCCTACGAGCAGTACTTC. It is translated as CASSFGGGQVPSYEQYF.

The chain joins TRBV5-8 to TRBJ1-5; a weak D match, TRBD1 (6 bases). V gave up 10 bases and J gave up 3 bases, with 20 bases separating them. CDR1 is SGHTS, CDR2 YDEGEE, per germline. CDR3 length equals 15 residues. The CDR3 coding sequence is TGTGCCTCTCGCTCAGGGGAACTGATCAATCAGCCCCAGCATTTT. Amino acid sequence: CASRSGELINQPQHF.

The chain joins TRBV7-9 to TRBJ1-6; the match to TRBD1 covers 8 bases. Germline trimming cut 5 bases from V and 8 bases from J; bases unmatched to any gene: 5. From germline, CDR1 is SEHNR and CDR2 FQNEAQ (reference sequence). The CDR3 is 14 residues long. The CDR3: CASSPGTGDSPLHF. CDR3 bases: TGTGCCAGCAGCCCCGGGACAGGAGATTCACCCCTCCACTTT.